This TCR beta chain was captured by sequencing in a study of a mutant IDH1 vaccine in newly diagnosed glioma. On the study more broadly: Patients had received radiotherapy, temozolomide, or both previously, most receiving both.

Study findings and constraints: Among top peripheral T cell clonotypes, changes seemed unrelated to pseudoprogression.

This sample's time point: week 47, end of study. Alongside topical imiquimod, each dose of vaccine comprised 300 ug of mutant IDH1 20-mer peptide. This CDR3 region has 16 residues. Looked up from germline, CDR1 is SGHDN and CDR2 is FVKESK. V shed 4 bases and J shed 0 bases, with 16 bases lying between them. The assay was immunoSEQ multiplex PCR, and TCRdb's table has in-frame clones only and misses some. Here the sample spans about 62,000 clones, 80% to 85% being singletons. Concerning this clone: Antigen: not known.

Here the sequenced sample was PBMCs, taken from a glioma patient whose treatment included an IDH1 peptide vaccine. The clonotype originates from a man aged 30 to 39 with glioma. The chain is built from TRBV14 and TRBJ2-7, with D perhaps TRBD2 (5 bases). The CDR3 spells CASSPLGISSSYEQYF. The CDR3 region has the DNA TGTGCCAGCAGCCCGCTCGGGATATCTAGCTCCTACGAGCAGTACTTC.